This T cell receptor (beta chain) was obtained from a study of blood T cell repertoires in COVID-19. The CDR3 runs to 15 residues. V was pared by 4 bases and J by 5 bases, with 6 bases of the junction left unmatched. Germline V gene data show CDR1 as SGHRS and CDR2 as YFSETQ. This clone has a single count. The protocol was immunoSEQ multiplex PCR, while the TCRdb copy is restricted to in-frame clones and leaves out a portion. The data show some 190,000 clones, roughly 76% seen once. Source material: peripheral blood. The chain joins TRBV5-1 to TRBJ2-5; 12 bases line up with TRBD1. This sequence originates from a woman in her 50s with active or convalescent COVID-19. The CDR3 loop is CASSTGTGGAETQYF. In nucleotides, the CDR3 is TGCGCCAGCAGCACGGGGACAGGGGGCGCGGAGACCCAGTACTTC.